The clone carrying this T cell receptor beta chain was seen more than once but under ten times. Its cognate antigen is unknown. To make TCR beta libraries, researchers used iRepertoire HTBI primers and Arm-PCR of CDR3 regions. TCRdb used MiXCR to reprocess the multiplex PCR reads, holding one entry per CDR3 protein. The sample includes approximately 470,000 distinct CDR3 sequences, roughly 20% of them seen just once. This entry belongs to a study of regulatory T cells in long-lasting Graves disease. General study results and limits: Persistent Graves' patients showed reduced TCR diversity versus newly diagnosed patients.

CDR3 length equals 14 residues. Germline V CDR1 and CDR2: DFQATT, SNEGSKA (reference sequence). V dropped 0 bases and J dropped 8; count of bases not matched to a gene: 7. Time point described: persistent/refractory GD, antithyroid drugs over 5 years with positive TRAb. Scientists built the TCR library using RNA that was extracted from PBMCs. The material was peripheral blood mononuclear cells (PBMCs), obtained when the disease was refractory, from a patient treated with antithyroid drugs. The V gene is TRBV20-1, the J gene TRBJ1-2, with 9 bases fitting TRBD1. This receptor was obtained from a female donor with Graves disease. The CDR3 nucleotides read TGCAGTGCTAGAGATGCGGGACAGGGTGTCGGCTACACCTTC. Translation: CSARDAGQGVGYTF.